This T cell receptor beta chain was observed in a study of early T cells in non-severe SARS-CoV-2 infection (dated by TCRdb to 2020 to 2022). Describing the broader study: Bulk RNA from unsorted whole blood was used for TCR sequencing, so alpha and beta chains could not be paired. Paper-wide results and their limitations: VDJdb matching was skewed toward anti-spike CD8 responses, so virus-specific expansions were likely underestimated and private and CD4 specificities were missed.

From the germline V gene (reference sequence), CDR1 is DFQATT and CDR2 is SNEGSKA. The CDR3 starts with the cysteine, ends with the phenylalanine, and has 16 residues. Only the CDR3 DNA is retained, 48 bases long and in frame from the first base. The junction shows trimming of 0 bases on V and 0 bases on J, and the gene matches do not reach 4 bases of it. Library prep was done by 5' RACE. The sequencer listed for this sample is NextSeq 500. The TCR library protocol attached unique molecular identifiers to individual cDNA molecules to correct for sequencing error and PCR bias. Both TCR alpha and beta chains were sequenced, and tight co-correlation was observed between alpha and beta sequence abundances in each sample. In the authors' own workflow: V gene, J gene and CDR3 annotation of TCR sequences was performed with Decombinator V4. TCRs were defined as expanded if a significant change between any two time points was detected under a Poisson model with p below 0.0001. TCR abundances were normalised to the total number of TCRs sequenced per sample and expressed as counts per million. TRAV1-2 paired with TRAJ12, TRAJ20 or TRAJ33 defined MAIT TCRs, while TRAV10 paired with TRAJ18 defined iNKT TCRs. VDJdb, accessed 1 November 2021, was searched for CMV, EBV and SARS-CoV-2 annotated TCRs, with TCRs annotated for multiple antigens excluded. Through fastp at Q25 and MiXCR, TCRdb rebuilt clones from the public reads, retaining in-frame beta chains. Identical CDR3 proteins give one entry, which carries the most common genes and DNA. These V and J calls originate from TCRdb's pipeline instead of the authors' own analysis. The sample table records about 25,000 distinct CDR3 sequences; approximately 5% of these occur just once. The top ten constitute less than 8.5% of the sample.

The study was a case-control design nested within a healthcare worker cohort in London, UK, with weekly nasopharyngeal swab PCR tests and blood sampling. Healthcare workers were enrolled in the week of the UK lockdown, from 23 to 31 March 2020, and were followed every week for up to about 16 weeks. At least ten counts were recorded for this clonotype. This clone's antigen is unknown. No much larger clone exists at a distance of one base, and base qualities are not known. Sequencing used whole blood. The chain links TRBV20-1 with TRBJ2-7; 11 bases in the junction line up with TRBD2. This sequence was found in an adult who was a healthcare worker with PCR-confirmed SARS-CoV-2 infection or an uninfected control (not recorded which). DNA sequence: TGCAGTGCTAGAGATTTACTAGCGGGAGCCTCCTACGAGCAGTACTTC. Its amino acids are CSARDLLAGASYEQYF.